The subject of this entry is one TCR beta chain. Its antigen is currently unknown. The data originate from a study of shared clonotypes between healthy human individuals. The CDR3 is 13 amino acids. From germline, CDR1 is SGHTA and CDR2 FQGTGA. Trimming removed 3 bases at V and 4 bases at J, with 7 bases between. Sorted-subset replicate PCR reactions were performed with approximately 190 ng DNA, corresponding to 30,000 to 35,000 T cell genomes. Measured with immunoSEQ multiplex PCR; TCRdb has only the in-frame clones, and not every one. The table includes approximately 2.1 million clones, about 92% detected once. Study observations and caveats: Relative to their counterparts shared across all four donors, non-shared clonotypes exhibited diminished generation probabilities.

This clonotype was obtained from a man younger than 30 in good health. Some clones in this sample may be carry-over from other donors' samples. The sequenced sample consisted of naive CD4+ T cells from PBMCs. The subset: CD45RA+ positively selected. This sequence joins TRBV7-3 and TRBJ2-1, with D uncertain. The CDR3 DNA sequence: TGTGCCAGCAGCTTGACGCCTTACAATGAGCAGTTCTTC. It is translated as CASSLTPYNEQFF.